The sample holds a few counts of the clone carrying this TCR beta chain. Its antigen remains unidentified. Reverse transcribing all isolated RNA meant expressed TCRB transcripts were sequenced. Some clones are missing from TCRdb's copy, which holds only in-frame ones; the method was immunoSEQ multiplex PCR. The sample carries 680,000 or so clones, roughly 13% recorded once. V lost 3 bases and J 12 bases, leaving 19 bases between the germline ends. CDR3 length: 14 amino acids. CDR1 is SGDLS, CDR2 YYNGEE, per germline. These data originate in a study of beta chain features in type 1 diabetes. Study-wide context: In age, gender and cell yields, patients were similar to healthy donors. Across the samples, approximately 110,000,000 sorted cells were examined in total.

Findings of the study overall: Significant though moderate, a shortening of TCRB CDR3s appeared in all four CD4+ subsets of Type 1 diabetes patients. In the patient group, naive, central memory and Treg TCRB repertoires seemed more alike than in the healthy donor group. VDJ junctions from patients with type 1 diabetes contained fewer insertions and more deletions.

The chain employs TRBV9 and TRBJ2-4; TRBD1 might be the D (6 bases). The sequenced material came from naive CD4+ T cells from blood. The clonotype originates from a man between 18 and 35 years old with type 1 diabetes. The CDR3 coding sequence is TGTGCCAGCAGCGGTAGCTCACAGGGCTACGGTCAGTACTTC. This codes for CASSGSSQGYGQYF.